The sequence of this T cell receptor (beta chain) was determined in a study of T cell repertoires in cytomegalovirus infection. For the study at large: Both a matching HLA type and CMV infection were indicated by public TCR beta signatures.

Broader study findings: Totalled public TCR beta family frequency picked out people who carried CMV plus the relevant HLA.

This clonotype was seen many times. The target antigen is unknown. Germline values: CDR1 MNHEY, CDR2 SMNVEV (reference sequence). V lost 6 bases to trimming and J lost 4 bases, with 13 bases between them. This CDR3 spans 13 amino acids. TCRdb reprocessed the reads with MiXCR, giving one entry per CDR3 protein. The table records fewer than 850,000 distinct CDR3 sequences, almost 30% of them present only once. The sample consisted of cultured CD8+ T cells from PBMCs, taken from culture after CMV antigen stimulation. This sequence originates from a human donor in good health (CMV status not recorded). Some clones in this sample may be carry-over from other donors' samples. V is TRBV27 and J is TRBJ2-7, with no clear D. CDR3 in DNA: TGTGCCAGCAGCTCCGGCACCACTTACGAGCAGTACTTC. Amino acids: CASSSGTTYEQYF.